This TCR beta chain was recorded in a study of T cell responses to AZD1222 COVID-19 vaccine. Some clones are missing from TCRdb's copy, which holds only in-frame ones; the method was immunoSEQ multiplex PCR. The sample carries around 200,000 clones, about 91% recorded once. Looked up from germline, CDR1 is KGHSH and CDR2 is LQKENI. The CDR3 sequence is 14 residues long. The V segment lost 2 bases and the J segment 7 bases; nucleotides outside the gene matches: 4. This sample comprised peripheral blood, obtained on day 0 of AZD1222 vaccination. The chain is built from TRBV18 and TRBJ1-5, with TRBD1 identical over 8 bases. The receptor was derived from an adult in good health. CDR3 sequence (DNA): TGTGCCAGCTCACCAGGACAGGGAGGGCAGCCCCAGCATTTT. Encoded protein: CASSPGQGGQPQHF.